A selection of T cell receptor beta chains follows, all from one sample in a study of OX40 agonist ivuxolimab in advanced cancers. The data were produced by immunoSEQ multiplex PCR, yet TCRdb's version contains in-frame clones alone and is incomplete. The repertoire holds about 79,000 clones, with around 92% as singletons. The source was CD4+ or CD8+ T cells sorted from blood, collected in a trial of the OX40 agonist ivuxolimab. These TCRs come from an adult with an advanced solid tumor such as melanoma, head and neck, liver or kidney cancer. Each CDR3 is given with its conserved first and last residue. D genes are given only for firm matches. Size is omitted from some rows. Given values are once, few, many or a class for expanded clones.

V gene,D gene,clone size,J gene,CDR3 DNA,CDR3 protein
TRBV30,NA,NA,TRBJ1-1,TGTGTCACCTCCATAGTCACTGAAGCTTTCTTT,CVTSIVTEAFF
TRBV2,NA,NA,TRBJ1-1,TGTGCCATGTCCAGCAGGTTGAGCACTGAAGCTTTCTTT,CAMSSRLSTEAFF
TRBV5-5,NA,NA,TRBJ2-6,TGTGCCAGCAGCTTGTCAATCTCTGGGGCCAACGTCCTGACTTTC,CASSLSISGANVLTF
TRBV2,TRBD1,few,TRBJ1-2,TGTGCCAGCAGTGAGGGACAGGGGTATGGCTACACCTTC,CASSEGQGYGYTF
TRBV6-6,NA,NA,TRBJ2-1,TGTGCCAGCAGGGGCAGGGGCTCCTACAATGAGCAGTTCTTC,CASRGRGSYNEQFF
TRBV4-1,NA,NA,TRBJ2-5,TGCGCCAGCAGCCAACGGACCGAGGCAGGACAAGAGACCCAGTACTTC,CASSQRTEAGQETQYF
TRBV28,NA,NA,TRBJ2-7,TGTGCCAGCAGTTTATCTCCCTACGAGCAGTACTTC,CASSLSPYEQYF
TRBV11-2,NA,NA,TRBJ2-1,TGTGCCAGCAGCCGGACCTTCTCACAAAACAATGAGCAGTTCTTC,CASSRTFSQNNEQFF
TRBV6-5,TRBD2,NA,TRBJ2-7,TGTGCCAGCAGTTACCGACTAGCGGGACGACCGGAGCAGTACTTC,CASSYRLAGRPEQYF
TRBV7-9,NA,NA,TRBJ2-1,TGTGCCAGCAGGCGGAGGGGGCCCGACACTGAGCAGTTCTTC,CASRRRGPDTEQFF
TRBV11-3,NA,few,TRBJ2-1,TGTGCCAGCAGCCATGGGGACCCCAATGAGCAGTTCTTC,CASSHGDPNEQFF
TRBV2,NA,NA,TRBJ1-5,TGTGCCAGCAGGTCTGACGCCGAGCCCCAGCATTTT,CASRSDAEPQHF
TRBV10-3,TRBD1,NA,TRBJ2-7,TGTGCCATCAGTTCCACCGGGACAGCATACGAGCAGTACTTC,CAISSTGTAYEQYF
TRBV30,NA,NA,TRBJ1-1,TGTGCCTGGCGTAATGCAGGGAGGAACACTGAAGCTTTCTTT,CAWRNAGRNTEAFF
TRBV9,NA,NA,TRBJ1-5,TGTGCCAGCAGCGTAGGGGACACCTTGTATCAGCCCCAGCATTTT,CASSVGDTLYQPQHF
TRBV9,NA,NA,TRBJ2-2,TGTGCCAGCACCCAATATCAAGGGACCACCGGGGAGCTGTTTTTT,CASTQYQGTTGELFF
TRBV30,NA,few,TRBJ1-2,TGTGCCTGGGGAGACTACTATGGCTACACCTTC,CAWGDYYGYTF
TRBV28,TRBD1,NA,TRBJ1-6,TGTGCCAGCAGCCTTGGACAGGGGGGGGCACCCCTCCACTTT,CASSLGQGGAPLHF
TRBV29-1,NA,NA,TRBJ1-2,TGCAGCGTTGGAGTTGTGAGGGAAGGCTACACCTTC,CSVGVVREGYTF
TRBV5-4,TRBD1,NA,TRBJ2-3,TGTGCCAGCAACTCGAGGACAGGGGGACCTACAGATACGCAGTATTTT,CASNSRTGGPTDTQYF
TRBV28,NA,NA,TRBJ1-3,TGTGCCAGCACTTTAAGGGGATCTGGAAACACCATATATTTT,CASTLRGSGNTIYF
TRBV30,NA,NA,TRBJ1-1,TGTGCCTGGAGTCACAGAGGCACTGAAGCTTTCTTT,CAWSHRGTEAFF
TRBV5-1,TRBD2,NA,TRBJ2-4,TGCGCCAGCAGCGGGTCCGGGACTAGCGGATCAGCCAAAAACATTCAGTACTTC,CASSGSGTSGSAKNIQYF
TRBV11-2,NA,NA,TRBJ1-3,TGTGCCAGCAACGCAGGGCGAACGGGAAACACCATATATTTT,CASNAGRTGNTIYF
TRBV28,TRBD1,NA,TRBJ2-1,TGTGCCAGCGGCCCCCCGGGACAGGGGGCCCATGAGCAGTTCTTC,CASGPPGQGAHEQFF
TRBV7-3,NA,NA,TRBJ2-1,TGTGCCAGCAGCCCCTCTCTTCGGGACTCCAACAATGAGCAGTTCTTC,CASSPSLRDSNNEQFF
TRBV30,NA,NA,TRBJ2-1,TGTGCCTGGAGCGCCTCTGGTGTTGGGGGGCAGTTCTTC,CAWSASGVGGQFF
TRBV18,TRBD1,NA,TRBJ2-7,TGTGCCAGCTCATCCGGGACAGGGTCCTACGAGCAGTACTTC,CASSSGTGSYEQYF
TRBV5-4,TRBD2,NA,TRBJ2-3,TGTGCCAGCAGCCCCGGGAGGGGAAGCACAGATACGCAGTATTTT,CASSPGRGSTDTQYF
TRBV5-1,NA,once,TRBJ2-7,TGCGCCAGCAGGGGCGGGGATTACGAGCAGTACTTC,CASRGGDYEQYF
TRBV4-1,NA,NA,TRBJ1-4,TGCGCCAGCAGCCAAGAAGGGACTTTGAATGAAAAACTGTTTTTT,CASSQEGTLNEKLFF
TRBV9,NA,once,TRBJ1-3,TGTGCCAGCAGCCCCGGTGAGAGAAACACCATATATTTT,CASSPGERNTIYF
TRBV2,NA,NA,TRBJ2-3,TGTGCCAGCAGACCCTTTGTGCCAGATACGCAGTATTTT,CASRPFVPDTQYF
TRBV29-1,TRBD2,once,TRBJ2-1,TGCAGCGTTGAAGCCCGGGGGCGAAGCGGGAGGGCCAGGGAGCAGTTCTTC,CSVEARGRSGRAREQFF
TRBV14,TRBD1,NA,TRBJ1-1,TGTGCCAGCAGCCCCATCGGGAGGACAGGGGACACTGAAGCTTTCTTT,CASSPIGRTGDTEAFF
TRBV11-2,NA,NA,TRBJ2-4,TGTGCCAGCAGCTTAGACGGACTAGCCAAAAACATTCAGTACTTC,CASSLDGLAKNIQYF
TRBV15,NA,NA,TRBJ2-7,TGTGCCACCAGCAGAGAAGCAACAAACTACGAGCAGTACTTC,CATSREATNYEQYF
TRBV27,TRBD2,NA,TRBJ2-3,TGTGCCAGCAGTTTATCCGGGACTACTAGCACAGATACGCAGTATTTT,CASSLSGTTSTDTQYF
TRBV2,TRBD2,NA,TRBJ2-7,TGTGCCTCGACGGAAGCGGGAGCGGGCTCCTACGAGCAGTACTTC,CASTEAGAGSYEQYF
TRBV9,TRBD2,once,TRBJ2-7,TGTGCCAGCAGCGTAGCTACGGGGGGCTACGAGCAGTACTTC,CASSVATGGYEQYF
TRBV5-4,NA,once,TRBJ2-7,TGTGCCAGCAGCCCCCAACAGGGTTCCTACGAGCAGTACTTC,CASSPQQGSYEQYF
TRBV7-2,NA,NA,TRBJ2-5,TGTGCCAGCAGCCGCAGGGGGGTCGGAGAGACCCAGTACTTC,CASSRRGVGETQYF
TRBV5-1,TRBD1,NA,TRBJ2-1,TGCGCCAGCAGCTTGGCGGGACAGGGGTACAATGAGCAGTTCTTC,CASSLAGQGYNEQFF
TRBV25-1,NA,NA,TRBJ1-2,TGTGCCAGCAGTGAATACGTGGACTATGGCTACACCTTC,CASSEYVDYGYTF
TRBV2,NA,NA,TRBJ2-2,TGTGCCAGCAGTGAAGCGCGGGTCGGGGAGCTGTTTTTT,CASSEARVGELFF
TRBV20-1,NA,NA,TRBJ2-1,TGCAGTGCCCAGACGGGGCGGGAGCAGTTCTTC,CSAQTGREQFF
TRBV18,TRBD1,NA,TRBJ2-1,TGTGCCAGCTCACCCGGACAGGGGACCTACAATGAGCAGTTCTTC,CASSPGQGTYNEQFF
TRBV27,NA,once,TRBJ1-5,TGTGCCAGCAGTTTAACGCAGGGACAGCCCCAGCATTTT,CASSLTQGQPQHF
TRBV6-8,NA,NA,TRBJ1-4,TGTGCCAGCCCCGGGCCGGGGATGGAAAAACTGTTTTTT,CASPGPGMEKLFF
TRBV6-5,NA,NA,TRBJ2-7,TGTGCCAGCAGTTACTCCCGTTGGGGGGCCAACGAGCAGTACTTC,CASSYSRWGANEQYF
TRBV19,NA,NA,TRBJ2-3,TGTGCCAGTAGTCGGTCAGGCACAGATACGCAGTATTTT,CASSRSGTDTQYF
TRBV18,NA,NA,TRBJ1-3,TGTGCCAGCTCACTCGGGACCACAGGAAACACCATATATTTT,CASSLGTTGNTIYF
TRBV4-1,NA,NA,TRBJ1-2,TGCGCCAGCAGCCAAGAAACCGGACCGACTCATGGCTACACCTTC,CASSQETGPTHGYTF
TRBV6-5,NA,NA,TRBJ1-2,TGTGCCAGCGGAGTTCCTTTCTATGGCTACACCTTC,CASGVPFYGYTF
TRBV19,TRBD1,NA,TRBJ1-1,TGTGCCAGTAGTGACAGGGGGCGGGCGAACACTGAAGCTTTCTTT,CASSDRGRANTEAFF
TRBV2,NA,NA,TRBJ1-5,TGTGCCAGCAGCGGAGGGGGGTCTAATCAGCCCCAGCATTTT,CASSGGGSNQPQHF
TRBV28,NA,NA,TRBJ2-2,TGTGCAAGCAGTTTTGGGTCCCCCGGGGAGCTGTTTTTT,CASSFGSPGELFF
TRBV30,NA,NA,TRBJ1-6,TGTGCCTGGAGAAGGAACTCCTATAATTCACCCCTCCACTTT,CAWRRNSYNSPLHF
TRBV29-1,TRBD1,NA,TRBJ1-1,TGCAGCGTTGTGGGTCAGGGGGGGACTGAAGCTTTCTTT,CSVVGQGGTEAFF
TRBV15,NA,NA,TRBJ1-5,TGTGCCACCAGCAGAAACAAGCAGGCGCCCCAGCATTTT,CATSRNKQAPQHF